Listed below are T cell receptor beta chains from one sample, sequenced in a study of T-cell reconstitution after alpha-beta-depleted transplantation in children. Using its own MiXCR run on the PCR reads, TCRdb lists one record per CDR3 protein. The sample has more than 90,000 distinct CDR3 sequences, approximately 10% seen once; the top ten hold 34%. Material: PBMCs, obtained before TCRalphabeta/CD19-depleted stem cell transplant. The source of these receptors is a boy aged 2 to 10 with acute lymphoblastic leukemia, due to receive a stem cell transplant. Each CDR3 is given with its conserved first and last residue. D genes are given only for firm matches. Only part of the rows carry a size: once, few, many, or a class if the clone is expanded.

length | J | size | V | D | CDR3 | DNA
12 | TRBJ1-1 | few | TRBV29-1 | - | CSVVGPNTEAFF | TGCAGCGTTGTAGGCCCCAACACTGAAGCTTTCTTT
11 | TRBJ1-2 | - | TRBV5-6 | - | CASGTNYGYTF | TGTGCCAGCGGTACTAACTATGGCTACACCTTC
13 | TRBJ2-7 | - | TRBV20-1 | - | CSARDGTEYEQYF | TGCAGTGCTAGAGATGGGACGGAGTACGAGCAGTACTTC
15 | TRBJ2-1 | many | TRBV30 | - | CAWSIAALSYNEQFF | TGTGCCTGGAGTATAGCGGCCCTCTCCTACAATGAGCAGTTCTTC
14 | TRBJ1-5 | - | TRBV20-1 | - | CSARRGSFDQPQHF | TGCAGTGCTAGACGGGGAAGTTTCGATCAGCCCCAGCATTTT
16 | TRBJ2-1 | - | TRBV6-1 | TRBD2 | CASTLLAGGDYNEQFF | TGTGCCAGCACCCTACTAGCGGGAGGGGACTACAATGAGCAGTTCTTC
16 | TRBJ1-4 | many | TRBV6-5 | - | CASSYSGPATNEKLFF | TGTGCCAGCAGTTACTCTGGACCAGCGACTAATGAAAAACTGTTTTTT
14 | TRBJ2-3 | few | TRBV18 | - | CASSPVSWADTQYF | TGTGCCAGCTCACCGGTCAGCTGGGCAGATACGCAGTATTTT
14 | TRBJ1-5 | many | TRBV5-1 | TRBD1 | CASSPGLPGGPQHF | TGCGCCAGCAGCCCGGGACTCCCAGGGGGGCCCCAGCATTTT
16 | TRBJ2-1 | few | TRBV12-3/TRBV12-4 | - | CASSLAIRGEYNEQFF | TGTGCCAGCAGTTTAGCGATAAGGGGGGAGTACAATGAGCAGTTCTTC
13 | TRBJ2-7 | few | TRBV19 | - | CASSIHGSYEQYF | TGTGCCAGTAGTATACATGGTTCCTACGAGCAGTACTTC
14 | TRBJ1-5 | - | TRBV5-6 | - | CASSLARAVQPQHF | TGTGCCAGCAGCTTGGCCCGCGCCGTCCAGCCCCAGCATTTT
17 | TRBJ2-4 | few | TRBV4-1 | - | CASSQDPPGAAKNIQYF | TGCGCCAGCAGCCAAGATCCCCCGGGGGCTGCCAAAAACATTCAGTACTTC
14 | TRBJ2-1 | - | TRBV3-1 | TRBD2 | CASLPAGPSNEQFF | TGTGCCTCCTTGCCAGCGGGACCCTCCAATGAGCAGTTCTTC
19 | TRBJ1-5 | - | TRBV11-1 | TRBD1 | CASSSEGPPGQGGNQPQHF | TGTGCCAGCAGCTCCGAGGGCCCCCCGGGACAGGGGGGAAATCAGCCCCAGCATTTT
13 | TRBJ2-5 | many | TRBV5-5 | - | CASSSQSQTSQYF | TGTGCCAGCAGCTCCCAGTCCCAAACCTCCCAGTACTTC